These 27 T cell receptor beta chains share one sample of origin, sequenced in a study of T cells in Graves' hyperthyroidism and ophthalmopathy. What was amplified from RNA transcripts were TCR beta CDR3 regions. First-round RT-PCR of the TCR CDR3 relied on the HTBI primer set. TCRdb recomputed calls from the multiplex PCR reads with MiXCR, one row per CDR3 protein. The sample has 660,000 or so distinct CDR3 sequences, more than 20% seen once. Sequenced material: blood. Receptor source: a man aged 30 to 39 with Graves' ophthalmopathy.

This clonotype was observed a few times. This CDR3 reads CASSASGFYEQYF. CDR3 coding DNA: TGTGCCAGCAGTGCTAGCGGTTTCTACGAGCAGTACTTC. V gene TRBV6-1 combines with J gene TRBJ2-7; 7 nucleotides align to TRBD2. The V and J ends lost 4 bases and 3 bases, in that order; junction bases with no gene match: 3. The germline V gene encodes CDR1 MNHNS and CDR2 SASEGT. This CDR3 comprises 13 residues.

This clonotype was detected many times. This chain uses TRBV28 with TRBJ1-6; 10 bases are shared with TRBD1. Germline CDR1 reads MDHEN; CDR2 reads SYDVKM. The CDR3 has 19 residues. V dropped 2 bases and J dropped 2; count of bases not matched to a gene: 9. Written as DNA, the CDR3 is TGTGCCAGCAGTTTAGGGACAGGGGATGGGCTCCCCTATAATTCACCCCTCCACTTT. It specifies CASSLGTGDGLPYNSPLHF. Using reference TRBV28 and TRBJ1-6 for the parts outside the CDR3, the full variable domain is DVKVTQSSRYLVKRTGEKVFLECVQDMDHENMFWYRQDPGLGLRLIYFSYDVKMKEKGDIPEGYSVSREKKERFSLILESASTNQTSMYLCASSLGTGDGLPYNSPLHFGNGTRLTVT.

This clonotype occurred many times. The V and J genes are TRBV13 and TRBJ1-5, with TRBD1 matching over 7 bases. J lost 3 bases, V lost 0 bases, and 5 bases had no gene match. CDR3 length: 16 residues. The V gene's germline CDR1 is PRHDT and CDR2 FYEKMQ (reference sequence). For the CDR3, the DNA is TGTGCCAGCAGCTTAGGAGGGACAGCTCCCAATCAGCCCCAGCATTTT. Translating gives CASSLGGTAPNQPQHF.

V gene TRBV9 combines with J gene TRBJ2-2; no clear D. The V end lost 4 bases, the J end lost 1 base, and 8 bases lay between the germline ends. The CDR3 is 14 residues long. Germline loops: CDR1 SGDLS, CDR2 YYNGEE. CDR3 loop: CASSPIKNTGELFF. The CDR3 DNA reads as TGTGCCAGCAGCCCCATCAAGAACACCGGGGAGCTGTTTTTT.

This clonotype was recorded many times. This chain's CDR3 is CASSLGTSGYTDTQYF. CDR3 in DNA: TGTGCCAGCAGTTTGGGGACTAGCGGATACACAGATACGCAGTATTTT. The chain links TRBV28 to TRBJ2-3; the match to TRBD2 covers 11 bases. With V trimmed by 3 bases and J by 2 bases, 4 bases remained unmatched. Germline CDR1 MDHEN, CDR2 SYDVKM. The CDR3 sequence is 16 residues long. The entire variable domain, with the rest obtained from reference TRBV28 and TRBJ2-3, is as follows: DVKVTQSSRYLVKRTGEKVFLECVQDMDHENMFWYRQDPGLGLRLIYFSYDVKMKEKGDIPEGYSVSREKKERFSLILESASTNQTSMYLCASSLGTSGYTDTQYFGPGTRLTVL.

V gene TRBV29-1 combines with J gene TRBJ2-3; either TRBD1 or TRBD2 may supply D (6 bases each). V lost 4 bases and J 6 bases, leaving 14 bases between the germline ends. Looked up from germline, CDR1 is SQVTM and CDR2 is ANQGSEA. This CDR3 is built from 13 residues. The CDR3, as DNA: TGCAGCGTTGCCGGGGGCACCCAGGATACGCAGTATTTT. This sequence encodes CSVAGGTQDTQYF.

This clonotype was picked up a small number of times. V usage is TRBV19 and J usage is TRBJ2-1; D not certain. V shed 2 bases and J shed 7 bases, with 9 bases lying between them. The CDR3 is 13 amino acids. The germline CDR1 and CDR2 sequences are LNHDA and SQIVND (reference sequence). CDR3 protein: CASSILVTNEQFF. CDR3 sequence (DNA): TGTGCCAGTAGTATACTGGTTACAAATGAGCAGTTCTTC.

DNA for the CDR3: TGTGCCAGCAGTTACCCCCAGACAGGGAACACTGAAGCTTTCTTT. Residues: CASSYPQTGNTEAFF. V is TRBV6-2 or TRBV6-3 and J is TRBJ1-1; possibly TRBD1 for D (6 bases). Deletions cut 2 bases from V and 1 base from J, with 11 bases between. Germline values: CDR1 MNHEY, CDR2 SVGEGT. This CDR3 region has 15 residues.

This clonotype was detected a few times. The CDR3 sequence: CASSHRQGANYGYTF. CDR3 bases: TGCGCCAGCAGCCACCGACAGGGAGCTAACTATGGCTACACCTTC. J is TRBJ1-2 and V is TRBV4-1; TRBD1 agrees at 7 bases. The germline gives CDR1 MGHRA, CDR2 YSYEKL. V was clipped by 3 bases and J by 0 bases; unmatched bases: 4. This CDR3 contains 15 residues.

The rearrangement joins TRBV6-6 to TRBJ2-7; D not certain. V was cut by 0 bases and J by 3 bases, with 9 bases left in between. Germline CDR1 MNHNY, CDR2 SVGAGI (reference sequence). The CDR3 has 14 residues. The CDR3 nucleotides are TGTGCCAGCAGTTACTCGATAGGTCACTACGAGCAGTACTTC. This codes for CASSYSIGHYEQYF.

This clonotype has ten or more counts. At one end the junction does not follow the germline gene, possibly because of a read error. The chain links TRBV7-7 to TRBJ2-1; 12 bases are shared with TRBD2. Germline-derived CDR1 and CDR2 are SSHAT and FNYEAQ (reference sequence). The CDR3 has 15 amino acids. The CDR3 sequence is CASSLTSGRRNEQFF. The CDR3 bases are TGTGCTAGCAGCTTGACTAGCGGGAGAAGGAATGAGCAGTTCTTC.

There are many counts of this clonotype. The CDR3 region has the DNA TGCAGTGCCAAGGACAGGCTGACTAACTATGGCTACACCTTC. This encodes CSAKDRLTNYGYTF. The chain combines TRBV20-1 with TRBJ1-2, with 7 nucleotides matching TRBD1. V lost 6 bases to trimming and J lost 0 bases; unmatched junction nucleotides: 7. Germline CDR1 DFQATT, CDR2 SNEGSKA (reference sequence). CDR3 length equals 14 residues.

The V and J genes are TRBV10-3 and TRBJ2-1; 10 bases match TRBD2. Germline V lookup: CDR1 ENHRY, CDR2 SYGVKD. This CDR3 has 14 amino acids. The V and J ends lost 2 bases and 8 bases, in that order; junction bases with no gene match: 3. The DNA for the CDR3 is TGTGCCATCAGTGAGCGGCTAGCGGGAGATGAGCAGTTCTTC. The encoded protein is CAISERLAGDEQFF.

The chain has TRBV7-9 and TRBJ2-4; no firm D call. Per the germline V gene, CDR1 is SEHNR and CDR2 is FQNEAQ (reference sequence). The CDR3 is 16 amino acids. V shed 1 base and J shed 0 bases, with 10 bases lying between them. The CDR3 is CASSLGTRLAKNIQYF. CDR3 nucleotides: TGTGCCAGCAGCTTAGGGACGCGACTAGCCAAAAACATTCAGTACTTC.

This clonotype showed up just a few times. The rearrangement links TRBV6-5 to TRBJ2-7; 8 bases map to TRBD2. V shed 2 bases and J 1 base; nucleotides not matched to a gene: 10. The length of the CDR3 is 17 residues. Germline V lookup: CDR1 MNHEY, CDR2 SVGAGI. Here the CDR3 reads CASSYLQAGVRSYEQYF. The CDR3 region has the DNA TGTGCCAGCAGTTACCTTCAAGCGGGAGTAAGGTCCTACGAGCAGTACTTC.

V is TRBV6-5 and J is TRBJ1-4; a possible D gene is TRBD1 (5 bases). CDR3 length equals 16 residues. Germline CDR1 is MNHEY and CDR2 is SVGAGI. The V and J ends lost 0 bases and 6 bases respectively, with 14 bases between them. The CDR3 spells CASSYSTGGPYEKLFF. The CDR3 region has the DNA TGTGCCAGCAGTTACTCGACGGGGGGACCCTATGAAAAACTGTTTTTT.

This clonotype came up a few times. The chain has TRBV5-5 and TRBJ2-5; TRBD2 agrees at 10 bases. Germline loops: CDR1 SGHKS, CDR2 YYEKEE (reference sequence). The CDR3 length is 15 residues. Trimming at V came to 4 bases and at J to 2 bases, leaving 5 bases not matched to a gene. The CDR3 here is CASSPLAGEQETQYF. CDR3 DNA sequence: TGTGCCAGCAGCCCCCTAGCGGGAGAGCAAGAGACCCAGTACTTC.

In its sample, this clonotype was seen many times. The chain employs TRBV5-1 and TRBJ2-7, with D possibly matching TRBD1 (5 bases). Trimming stripped 2 bases from V and 0 bases from J, with 12 bases between. CDR3 length equals 15 residues. The germline V gene has CDR1 SGHRS and CDR2 YFSETQ. CDR3 bases: TGCGCCAGCAGCTTAGGGTTCGACAGCTCCTACGAGCAGTACTTC. This sequence encodes CASSLGFDSSYEQYF. The variable domain in full, with the rest retrieved from reference TRBV5-1 and TRBJ2-7, is KAGVTQTPRYLIKTRGQQVTLSCSPISGHRSVSWYQQTPGQGLQFLFEYFSETQRNKGNFPGRFSGRQFSNSRSEMNVSTLELGDSALYLCASSLGFDSSYEQYFGPGTRLTVT.

This clonotype was recorded at least ten times. The rearrangement links TRBV30 to TRBJ2-7; 10 nucleotides line up with TRBD1. Per the germline V gene, CDR1 is GTSNPN and CDR2 is SVGIG (reference sequence). Trimming took 4 bases from V and 3 from J; bases not matched to a gene: 3. There are 13 residues in the CDR3. CDR3 in amino acids: CAWMGQGFYEQYF. CDR3 sequence (DNA): TGTGCCTGGATGGGACAGGGGTTCTACGAGCAGTACTTC.

There are many counts of this clonotype. The chain uses TRBV5-1 and TRBJ1-2; D is possibly TRBD1 (6 bases). V lost 0 bases and J lost 4, with 10 bases in between. CDR1 is SGHRS and CDR2 is YFSETQ in the germline V gene. CDR3 length equals 14 residues. The CDR3 spells CASSLAGGIYGYTF. The CDR3 DNA sequence: TGCGCCAGCAGCTTGGCTGGGGGCATCTATGGCTACACCTTC.

In this sample, this clonotype turned up once. The chain links TRBV20-1 to TRBJ1-5; D is perhaps TRBD1 (5 bases). The CDR3 covers 13 residues. Germline V gene sequence: CDR1 DFQATT, CDR2 SNEGSKA (reference sequence). The V and J ends lost 5 bases and 5 bases respectively, with 13 bases between them. The CDR3 spells CSASPGRDQPQHF. The CDR3, as DNA: TGCAGTGCTTCTCCGGGACGAGATCAGCCCCAGCATTTT.

Concerning this clonotype: This may be a read error: a much more frequent sequence differs by one nucleotide. This chain uses TRBV20-1 with TRBJ2-5; the D gene is possibly TRBD2 (5 bases). CDR3 length: 13 amino acids. From germline, CDR1 is DFQATT and CDR2 SNEGSKA (reference sequence). CDR3 coding DNA: TGCAGTGCTAGTGCCCTAGAGGGAGAGGCCCAGTACTTC. Translated, it gives CSASALEGEAQYF.

The sample holds many counts of this clonotype. The chain employs TRBV2 and TRBJ1-5, with a possible D match to TRBD1 (5 bases). This CDR3 is 15 amino acids long. Germline lookup yields CDR1 SNHLY and CDR2 FYNNEI. V gave up 6 bases and J gave up 0 bases, with 12 bases separating them. The CDR3 nucleotides read TGTGCCAGCAGGGACCGGGACTCTAGCAATCAGCCCCAGCATTTT. Translation gives CASRDRDSSNQPQHF.

This clonotype occurred many times. In DNA, the CDR3 is TGTGCCAGCTCATCATTATCCTTAATGTCCCGGGGAGAGCAGTACTTC. It yields the protein CASSSLSLMSRGEQYF. This chain joins TRBV18 and TRBJ2-7, with D perhaps TRBD2 (5 bases). This CDR3 is 16 amino acids long. CDR1 and CDR2 (germline): KGHSH, LQKENI. V was cut by 5 bases and J by 7 bases, with 24 bases left in between. Based on the CDR3 plus reference TRBV18 and TRBJ2-7, the full variable domain is NAGVMQNPRHLVRRRGQEARLRCSPMKGHSHVYWYRQLPEEGLKFMVYLQKENIIDESGMPKERFSAEFPKEGPSILRIQQVVRGDSAAYFCASSSLSLMSRGEQYFGPGTRLTVT.

The chain joins TRBV4-1 to TRBJ2-1; D call uncertain. Germline V gene sequence: CDR1 MGHRA, CDR2 YSYEKL. The CDR3 spans 16 residues. V was pared by 0 bases and J by 1 base, with 10 bases between. In nucleotides, the CDR3 is TGCGCCAGCAGCCAAGATTCCGCGTATTCCTACAATGAGCAGTTCTTC. Amino acid sequence: CASSQDSAYSYNEQFF.

The genes are TRBV28 and TRBJ1-5; D gene uncertain. Trimming stripped 6 bases from V and 6 bases from J, with 18 bases between. Germline CDR1 reads MDHEN; CDR2 reads SYDVKM. The CDR3 has 15 amino acids. The CDR3 DNA follows: TGTGCCAGCAGCCTCGACGGGAGGCGGGGTCAGCCCCAGCATTTT. Its translation is CASSLDGRRGQPQHF.

This chain connects TRBV6-6 to TRBJ2-1, with D possibly TRBD1 on 6 matching bases. V lost 0 bases, J lost 5 bases, and 14 bases lay in between. This CDR3 spans 16 amino acids. CDR1 and CDR2 (germline): MNHNY, SVGAGI (reference sequence). The CDR3 DNA sequence: TGTGCCAGCAGTTACTCTACGGCAGGGGCGAACAATGAGCAGTTCTTC. This encodes CASSYSTAGANNEQFF.